This paragraph covers one TCR beta chain sequence. The data derive from a study of shared clonotypes between healthy human individuals. Sequencing was performed with immunoSEQ multiplex PCR; in TCRdb, only in-frame clones are kept and a portion is missing. The sample yields roughly 2.4 million clones, approximately 95% seen once. CDR1 SGDLS and CDR2 YYNGEE come from the germline V gene. The V end lost 10 bases, the J end lost 0 bases, and 9 bases lay between the germline ends. CDR3 length: 12 amino acids. The specimen was naive CD4+ T cells sorted from blood. Subset denoted: CD45RA+ positively selected. This clonotype was obtained from a young man in good health. The chain employs TRBV9 and TRBJ2-3, with D possibly being TRBD1 (5 bases). CDR3 in amino acids: CASQGSTDTQYF. In nucleotides, the CDR3 is TGTGCCTCGCAGGGAAGCACAGATACGCAGTATTTT.